One and the same sample provided the 3 T cell receptor beta chains below, sequenced in a study of T cell responses to AZD1222 COVID-19 vaccine. Assay used: immunoSEQ multiplex PCR; TCRdb lists only in-frame clones, some missing. Of under 150,000 clones in the sample, roughly 92% are singletons; the top ten hold about 5%. Sample: peripheral blood, taken on day 0 of AZD1222 vaccination. The receptor set was obtained from an adult in good health.

The CDR3 loop is CASSNVGGRGLSPLHF. The CDR3, as DNA: TGTGCCAGCTCAAACGTTGGCGGCAGGGGATTATCACCCCTCCACTTT. The rearrangement joins TRBV18 to TRBJ1-6; tentatively, D is TRBD1 (6 bases). The CDR3 loop spans 16 amino acids. The germline CDR1 and CDR2 sequences are KGHSH and LQKENI. The germline V and J ends were trimmed by 5 bases and 10 bases, with 21 bases remaining between them.

The chain uses TRBV5-1 and TRBJ2-1; the match to TRBD2 covers 7 bases. This CDR3 contains 19 residues. J was trimmed by 8 bases and V by 1 base; bases with no gene match: 21. Germline CDR1 and CDR2: SGHRS and YFSETQ. The CDR3 protein is CASSLLGGGGGPANYEQFF. The DNA for the CDR3 is TGCGCCAGCAGCTTGTTGGGAGGCGGGGGTGGCCCCGCTAATTATGAGCAGTTCTTC.

CDR3 nucleotides: TGTGCCAGCAGCATGCGGGTGGTTGGCAATCAGCCCCAGCATTTT. Its protein is CASSMRVVGNQPQHF. The chain joins TRBV27 to TRBJ1-5; D is unclear. Germline V gene data show CDR1 as MNHEY and CDR2 as SMNVEV (reference sequence). This CDR3 region has 15 residues. V gave up 6 bases and J gave up 2 bases, with 14 bases separating them.